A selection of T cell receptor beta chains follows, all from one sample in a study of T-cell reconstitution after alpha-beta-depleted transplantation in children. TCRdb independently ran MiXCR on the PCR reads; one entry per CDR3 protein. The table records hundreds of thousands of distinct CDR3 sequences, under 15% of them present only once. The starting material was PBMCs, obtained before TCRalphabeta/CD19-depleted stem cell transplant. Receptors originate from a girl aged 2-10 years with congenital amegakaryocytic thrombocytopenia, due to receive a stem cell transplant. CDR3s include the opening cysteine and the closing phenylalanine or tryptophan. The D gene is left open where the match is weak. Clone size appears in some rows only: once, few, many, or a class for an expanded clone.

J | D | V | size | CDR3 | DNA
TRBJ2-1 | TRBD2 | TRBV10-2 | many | CASSWAGGRDNEQFF | TGCGCCAGCAGTTGGGCGGGGGGCAGGGACAATGAGCAGTTCTTC
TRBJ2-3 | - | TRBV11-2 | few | CASSLMTSPYF | TGTGCCAGCAGCTTAATGACAAGTCCGTATTTT
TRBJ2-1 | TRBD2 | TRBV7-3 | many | CASSLNSGSTDEQFF | TGTGCCAGCAGCTTAAACAGCGGGAGCACCGATGAGCAGTTCTTC
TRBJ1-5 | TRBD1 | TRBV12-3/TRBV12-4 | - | CASRGQGTRDQPQHF | TGTGCCAGCAGAGGACAGGGAACGAGGGATCAGCCCCAGCATTTT
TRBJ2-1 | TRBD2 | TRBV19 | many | CASSLTSVGNEQFF | TGTGCCAGTAGTCTGACTAGCGTTGGCAATGAGCAGTTCTTC
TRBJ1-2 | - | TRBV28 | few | CASSFGGAYGYTF | TGTGCCAGCAGTTTCGGGGGAGCCTATGGCTACACCTTC
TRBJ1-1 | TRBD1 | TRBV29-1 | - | CSVEAYRGPEAFF | TGCAGCGTTGAAGCATACAGGGGCCCTGAAGCTTTCTTT
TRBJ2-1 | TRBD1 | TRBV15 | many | CATSRSTGGKNNEQFF | TGTGCCACCAGCAGATCGACAGGGGGAAAGAACAATGAGCAGTTCTTC
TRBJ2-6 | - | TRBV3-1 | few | CASSATGVRSGTYILSGANVLTF | TGTGCCAGCAGCGCGACTGGGGTCCGCTCCGGGACCTACATACTCTCTGGGGCCAACGTCCTGACTTTC
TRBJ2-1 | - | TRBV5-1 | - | CASMARAESYNEQFF | TGCGCCAGCATGGCTCGGGCAGAGTCCTACAATGAGCAGTTCTTC
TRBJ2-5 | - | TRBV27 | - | CASSRDGTQYF | TGTGCCAGCAGTCGCGATGGGACCCAGTACTTC
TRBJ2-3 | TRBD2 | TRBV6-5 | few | CASSYSLTSGRDSDTQYF | TGTGCCAGCAGTTACTCGTTAACTAGCGGGAGAGATTCAGATACGCAGTATTTT
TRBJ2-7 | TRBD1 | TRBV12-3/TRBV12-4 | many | CASGGRDSSYEQYF | TGTGCCAGCGGGGGCCGGGACAGCTCCTACGAGCAGTACTTC
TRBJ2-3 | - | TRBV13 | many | CASSLWISGTDTQYF | TGTGCCAGCAGCTTATGGATTAGCGGCACAGATACGCAGTATTTT
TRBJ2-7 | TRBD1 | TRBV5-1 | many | CASSLAGQASSYEQYF | TGCGCCAGCAGCTTGGCGGGACAGGCTAGCTCCTACGAGCAGTACTTC
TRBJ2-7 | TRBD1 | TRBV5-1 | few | CASSLWTGLEYEQYF | TGCGCCAGCAGCTTGTGGACAGGGCTGGAGTACGAGCAGTACTTC
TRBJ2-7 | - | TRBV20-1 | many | CSASSGLPYEQYF | TGCAGTGCTAGCTCAGGTCTACCATACGAGCAGTACTTC
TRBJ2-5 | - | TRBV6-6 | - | CASGSGIQETQYF | TGTGCCAGCGGGAGCGGAATCCAAGAGACCCAGTACTTC
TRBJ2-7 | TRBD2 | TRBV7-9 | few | CASSSTKGGRDTYEQYF | TGTGCCAGCAGCTCAACCAAGGGCGGGAGGGATACCTACGAGCAGTACTTC
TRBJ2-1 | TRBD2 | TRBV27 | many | CASSWMIGLAGNEQFF | TGTGCCAGCAGTTGGATGATAGGACTAGCGGGCAATGAGCAGTTCTTC
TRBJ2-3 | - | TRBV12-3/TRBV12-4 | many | CASSFVGAGTDTQYF | TGTGCCAGCAGTTTCGTTGGGGCGGGCACAGATACGCAGTATTTT
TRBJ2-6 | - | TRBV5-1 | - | CASRTDPSGANVLTF | TGCGCCAGCCGGACGGACCCCTCTGGGGCCAACGTCCTGACTTTC
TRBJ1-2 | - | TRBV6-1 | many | CASSGPFGGLGYGYTF | TGTGCCAGCAGTGGACCCTTTGGTGGCCTCGGATATGGCTACACCTTC